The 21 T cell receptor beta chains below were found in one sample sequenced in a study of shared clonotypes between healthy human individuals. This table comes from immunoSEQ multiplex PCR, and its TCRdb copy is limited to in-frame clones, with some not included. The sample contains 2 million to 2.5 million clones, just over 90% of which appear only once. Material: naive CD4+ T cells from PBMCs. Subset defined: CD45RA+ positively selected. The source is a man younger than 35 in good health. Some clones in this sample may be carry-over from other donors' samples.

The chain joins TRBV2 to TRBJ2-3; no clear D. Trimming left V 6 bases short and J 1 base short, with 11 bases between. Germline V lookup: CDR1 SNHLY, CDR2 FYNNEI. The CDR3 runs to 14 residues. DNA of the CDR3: TGTGCCAGCAGGGATACCACGGGCACAGATACGCAGTATTTT. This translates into CASRDTTGTDTQYF. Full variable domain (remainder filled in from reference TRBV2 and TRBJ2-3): EPEVTQTPSHQVTQMGQEVILRCVPISNHLYFYWYRQILGQKVEFLVSFYNNEISEKSEIFDDQFSVERPDGSNFTLKIRSTKLEDSAMYFCASRDTTGTDTQYFGPGTRLTVL.

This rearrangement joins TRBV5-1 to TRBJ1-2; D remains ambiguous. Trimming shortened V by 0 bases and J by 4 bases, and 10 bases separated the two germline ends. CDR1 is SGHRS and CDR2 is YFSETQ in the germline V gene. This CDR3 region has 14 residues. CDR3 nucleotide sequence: TGCGCCAGCAGCTTGGGAGTCAGGACCTATGGCTACACCTTC. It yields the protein CASSLGVRTYGYTF.

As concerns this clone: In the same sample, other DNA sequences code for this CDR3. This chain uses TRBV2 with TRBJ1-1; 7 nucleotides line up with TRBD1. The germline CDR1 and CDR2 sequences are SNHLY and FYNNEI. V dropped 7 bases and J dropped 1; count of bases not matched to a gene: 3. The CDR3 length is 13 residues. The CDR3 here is CASTGTANTEAFF. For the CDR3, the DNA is TGTGCCAGCACTGGGACAGCGAACACTGAAGCTTTCTTT.

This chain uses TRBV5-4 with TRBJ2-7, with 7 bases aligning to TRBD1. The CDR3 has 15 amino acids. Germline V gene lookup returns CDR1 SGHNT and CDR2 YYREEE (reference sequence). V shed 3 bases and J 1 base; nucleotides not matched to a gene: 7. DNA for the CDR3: TGTGCCAGCAGCTCGAGGACAGGACTTTCCTACGAGCAGTACTTC. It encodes CASSSRTGLSYEQYF. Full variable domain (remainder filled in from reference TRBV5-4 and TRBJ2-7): ETGVTQSPTHLIKTRGQQVTLRCSSQSGHNTVSWYQQALGQGPQFIFQYYREEENGRGNFPPRFSGLQFPNYSSELNVNALELDDSALYLCASSSRTGLSYEQYFGPGTRLTVT.

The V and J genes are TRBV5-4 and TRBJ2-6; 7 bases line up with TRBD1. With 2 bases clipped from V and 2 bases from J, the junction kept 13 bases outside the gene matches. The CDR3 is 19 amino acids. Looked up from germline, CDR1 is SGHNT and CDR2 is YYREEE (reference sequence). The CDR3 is CASSFGGRGYVPGANVLTF. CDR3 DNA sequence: TGTGCCAGCAGCTTTGGGGGCAGGGGGTACGTACCTGGGGCCAACGTCCTGACTTTC.

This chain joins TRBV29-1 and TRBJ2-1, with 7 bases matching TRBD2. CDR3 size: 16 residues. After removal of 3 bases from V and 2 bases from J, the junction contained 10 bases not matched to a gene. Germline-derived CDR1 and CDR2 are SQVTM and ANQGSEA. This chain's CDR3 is CSVDSAPGGAYNEQFF. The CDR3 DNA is TGCAGCGTTGACTCCGCCCCGGGAGGCGCCTACAATGAGCAGTTCTTC.

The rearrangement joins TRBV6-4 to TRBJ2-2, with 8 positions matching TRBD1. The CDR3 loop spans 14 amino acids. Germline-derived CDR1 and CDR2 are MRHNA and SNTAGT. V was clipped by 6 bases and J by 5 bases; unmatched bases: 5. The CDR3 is CASSRQGLTGELFF. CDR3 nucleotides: TGTGCCAGCAGCCGACAGGGGTTGACCGGGGAGCTGTTTTTT.

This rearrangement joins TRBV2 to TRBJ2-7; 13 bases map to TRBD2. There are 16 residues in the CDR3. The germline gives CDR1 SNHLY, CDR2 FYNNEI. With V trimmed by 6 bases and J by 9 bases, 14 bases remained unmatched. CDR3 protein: CASSREGTSGTGGQYF. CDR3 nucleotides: TGTGCCAGCAGCCGAGAGGGGACTAGCGGGACCGGCGGGCAGTACTTC.

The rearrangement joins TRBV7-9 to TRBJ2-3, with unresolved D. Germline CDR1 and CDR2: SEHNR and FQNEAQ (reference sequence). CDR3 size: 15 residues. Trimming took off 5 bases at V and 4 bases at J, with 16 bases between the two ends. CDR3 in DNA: TGTGCCAGCAGCCGTTCTTTCGGGTTAGCAGATACGCAGTATTTT. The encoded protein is CASSRSFGLADTQYF.

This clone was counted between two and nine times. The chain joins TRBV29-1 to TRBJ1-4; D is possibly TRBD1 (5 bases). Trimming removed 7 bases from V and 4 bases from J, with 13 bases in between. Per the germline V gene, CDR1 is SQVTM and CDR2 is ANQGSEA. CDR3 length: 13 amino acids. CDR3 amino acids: CSAKGRLNEKLFF. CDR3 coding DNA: TGCAGCGCCAAGGGGAGGCTTAATGAAAAACTGTTTTTT.

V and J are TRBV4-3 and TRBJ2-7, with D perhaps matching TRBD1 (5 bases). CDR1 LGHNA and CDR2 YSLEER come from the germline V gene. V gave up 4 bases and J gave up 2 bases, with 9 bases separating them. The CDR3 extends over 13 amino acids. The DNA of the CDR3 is TGCGCCAGCAGCCCGGACATCCCCTACGAGCAGTACTTC. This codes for CASSPDIPYEQYF.

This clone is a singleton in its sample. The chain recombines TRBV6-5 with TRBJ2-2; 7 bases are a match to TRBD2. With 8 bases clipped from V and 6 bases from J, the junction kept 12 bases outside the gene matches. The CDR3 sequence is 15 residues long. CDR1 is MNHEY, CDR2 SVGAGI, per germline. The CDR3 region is CASARRATSAGELFF. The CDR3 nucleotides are TGTGCCAGCGCCCGGCGGGCCACTAGCGCCGGGGAGCTGTTTTTT.

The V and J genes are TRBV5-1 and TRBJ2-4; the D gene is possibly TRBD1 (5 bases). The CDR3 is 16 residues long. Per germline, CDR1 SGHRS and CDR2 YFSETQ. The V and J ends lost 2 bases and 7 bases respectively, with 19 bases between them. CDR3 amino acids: CASSFPDRTKGNIQYF. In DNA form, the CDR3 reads TGCGCCAGCAGCTTCCCCGATCGGACCAAGGGGAACATTCAGTACTTC.

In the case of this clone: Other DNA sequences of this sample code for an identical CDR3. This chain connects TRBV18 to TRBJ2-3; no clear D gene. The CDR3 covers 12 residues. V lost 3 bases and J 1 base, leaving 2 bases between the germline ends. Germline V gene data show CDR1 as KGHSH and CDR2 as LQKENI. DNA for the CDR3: TGTGCCAGCTCACCGGGCACAGATACGCAGTATTTT. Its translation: CASSPGTDTQYF.

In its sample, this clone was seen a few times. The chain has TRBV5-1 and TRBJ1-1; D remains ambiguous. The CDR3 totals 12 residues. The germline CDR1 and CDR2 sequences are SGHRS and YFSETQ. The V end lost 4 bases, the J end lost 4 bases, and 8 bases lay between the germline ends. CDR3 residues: CASSVSSTEAFF. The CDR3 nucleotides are TGCGCCAGCAGCGTGAGTAGCACTGAAGCTTTCTTT.

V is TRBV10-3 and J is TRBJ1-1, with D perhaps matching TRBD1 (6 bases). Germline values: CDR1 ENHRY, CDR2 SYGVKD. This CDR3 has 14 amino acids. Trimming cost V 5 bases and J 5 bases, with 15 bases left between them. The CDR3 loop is CAISSQGGPTEAFF. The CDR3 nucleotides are TGTGCCATCAGTTCACAGGGTGGGCCAACTGAAGCTTTCTTT.

CDR3 in DNA: TGTGCCAGCAGCTTGGTCGGGGGTGGCTACAATGAGCAGTTCTTC. Its protein product is CASSLVGGGYNEQFF. The V gene is TRBV5-8, the J gene TRBJ2-1, with D tentatively TRBD2 (6 bases). Germline V gene lookup returns CDR1 SGHTS and CDR2 YDEGEE. Trimming removed 0 bases from V and 3 bases from J, with 10 bases in between. This CDR3 region has 15 residues. Using reference TRBV5-8 and TRBJ2-1 for the parts outside the CDR3, the full variable domain is EAGVTQSPTHLIKTRGQQATLRCSPISGHTSVYWYQQALGLGLQFLLWYDEGEERNRGNFPPRFSGRQFPNYSSELNVNALELEDSALYLCASSLVGGGYNEQFFGPGTRLTVL.

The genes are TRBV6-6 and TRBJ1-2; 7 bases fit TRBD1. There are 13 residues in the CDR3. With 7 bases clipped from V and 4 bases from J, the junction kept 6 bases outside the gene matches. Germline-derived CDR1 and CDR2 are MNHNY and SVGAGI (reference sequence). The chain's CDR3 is CASTQDRIYGYTF. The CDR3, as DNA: TGTGCCAGCACCCAGGACAGGATCTATGGCTACACCTTC.

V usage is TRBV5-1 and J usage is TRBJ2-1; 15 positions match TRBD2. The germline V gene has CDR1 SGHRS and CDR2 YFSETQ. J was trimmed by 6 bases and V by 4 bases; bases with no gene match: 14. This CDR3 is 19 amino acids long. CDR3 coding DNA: TGCGCCAGCAGCCATCAACCGGGACTAGCGGGAGGCGGTGGCAATGAGCAGTTCTTC. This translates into CASSHQPGLAGGGGNEQFF.

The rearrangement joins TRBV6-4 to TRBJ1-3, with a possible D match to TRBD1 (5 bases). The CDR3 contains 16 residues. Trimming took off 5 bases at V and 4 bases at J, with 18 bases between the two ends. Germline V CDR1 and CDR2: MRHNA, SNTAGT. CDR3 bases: TGTGCCAGCAGTTTCAGGGAACTGCGTCCCGGAAACACCATATATTTT. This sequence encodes CASSFRELRPGNTIYF.

The CDR3 is CATDHWTSGANVLTF. The CDR3 nucleotides are TGTGCCACCGACCACTGGACCTCTGGGGCCAACGTCCTGACTTTC. The J gene is TRBJ2-6, the V gene TRBV28; D is unresolved. The germline gives CDR1 MDHEN, CDR2 SYDVKM. This CDR3 has 15 residues. V lost 10 bases and J 0 bases, leaving 13 bases between the germline ends. Drawing the rest from reference TRBV28 and TRBJ2-6, the complete variable domain is DVKVTQSSRYLVKRTGEKVFLECVQDMDHENMFWYRQDPGLGLRLIYFSYDVKMKEKGDIPEGYSVSREKKERFSLILESASTNQTSMYLCATDHWTSGANVLTFGAGSRLTVL.